Below are 12 T cell receptor beta chains sequenced from a single sample in a study of blood T cells in healthy people across ages (dated by TCRdb to 2015 to 2017). Preparation of the library involved 5' RACE. A second roughly 6 to 11 cycle PCR used a sample-barcoded 5' primer and a J-beta primer mix. TCRdb reprocessed the public reads (quality trimming at Q25 with fastp, clone calling with MiXCR) and kept in-frame beta chains. Every CDR3 protein is listed once, alongside the most common genes and DNA of its rows. In this sample the table shows fewer than 2 million distinct CDR3 sequences, about 39% of which occur a single time. The top ten constitute 23% of the sample. The sample consisted of blood. The source of these receptors is a human donor in good health.

The rearrangement joins TRBV29-1 to TRBJ1-1; D is undetermined. CDR3 length: 12 amino acids. Germline V gene lookup returns CDR1 SQVTM and CDR2 ANQGSEA. V gave up 3 bases and J gave up 2 bases, with 7 bases separating them. The DNA for the CDR3 is TGCAGCGTTGAGGAGCTCAACACTGAAGCTTTCTTT. It yields the protein CSVEELNTEAFF.

CDR3 loop: CAWRPFMWSGQYF. In DNA, the CDR3 is TGTGCCTGGAGGCCCTTTATGTGGAGCGGGCAGTACTTC. V gene TRBV30 combines with J gene TRBJ2-5; the D gene is possibly TRBD2 (6 bases). The CDR3 loop spans 13 amino acids. CDR1 is GTSNPN, CDR2 SVGIG, per germline (reference sequence). V lost 3 bases, J lost 11 bases, and 19 bases lay in between.

This chain joins TRBV6-2 or TRBV6-3 and TRBJ2-2, with D maybe TRBD2 (6 bases). CDR3 length: 13 residues. The V and J ends lost 7 bases and 7 bases respectively, with 13 bases between them. The germline CDR1 and CDR2 sequences are MNHEY and SVGEGT. CDR3 loop: CASTRGGSGELFF. The CDR3 nucleotides read TGTGCCAGCACCCGCGGAGGGAGCGGGGAGCTGTTTTTT.

This clonotype was found a few times. V is TRBV7-3 and J is TRBJ2-6, with a weak D call TRBD1 (6 bases). Germline CDR1 reads SGHTA; CDR2 reads FQGTGA. The CDR3 has 16 residues. Trimming left V 4 bases short and J 3 bases short, with 13 bases between. The CDR3 DNA follows: TGTGCCAGCAGCTCCCAACCAGGGGTTGGGGCCAACGTCCTGACTTTC. Translating gives CASSSQPGVGANVLTF.

The V and J genes are TRBV4-1 and TRBJ2-1, with D maybe TRBD1 (6 bases). The CDR3 totals 16 residues. Germline CDR1 is MGHRA and CDR2 is YSYEKL. V was clipped by 0 bases and J by 7 bases, with 16 bases between them. The CDR3, as DNA: TGCGCCAGCAGCCAAGATATGGGGGCCTCAGGGAATGAGCAGTTCTTC. It is translated as CASSQDMGASGNEQFF.

This sequence joins TRBV4-1 and TRBJ1-2, with D possibly TRBD1 on 5 matching bases. Germline V gene lookup returns CDR1 MGHRA and CDR2 YSYEKL. This CDR3 is built from 15 residues. V was clipped by 3 bases and J by 4 bases, with 15 bases between them. The CDR3 nucleotides read TGCGCCAGCAGCCAGGAGAGGGGAGGGGTCTATGGCTACACCTTC. Amino acids: CASSQERGGVYGYTF.

The chain employs TRBV4-1 and TRBJ2-7, with D possibly TRBD2 on 6 matching bases. Per the germline V gene, CDR1 is MGHRA and CDR2 is YSYEKL. Trimming pared 0 bases from V and 2 bases from J, leaving 11 bases between. This CDR3 spans 15 amino acids. The CDR3 is CASSQDRLATYEQYF. The CDR3 nucleotides are TGCGCCAGCAGCCAAGATCGTCTAGCGACCTACGAGCAGTACTTC.

For this clonotype: A read error may produce the germline difference seen at one junction end. The chain is built from TRBV7-3 and TRBJ2-1; TRBD2 aligns across 10 bases. This CDR3 contains 15 residues. Germline CDR1 reads SGHTA; CDR2 reads FQGTGA. The CDR3 is CAGSLLAGELNEQFF. In nucleotides, the CDR3 is TGTGCCGGCAGCCTTCTAGCGGGGGAACTGAATGAGCAGTTCTTC.

The chain carries TRBV10-3 and TRBJ1-5; maybe TRBD1 (5 bases). V lost 10 bases, J lost 3 bases, and 13 bases lay in between. The CDR3 has 13 residues. Germline loops: CDR1 ENHRY, CDR2 SYGVKD. In DNA, the CDR3 is TGTGCCACCCAGGGAGGGTCCAATCAGCCCCAGCATTTT. It yields the protein CATQGGSNQPQHF.

As to this clonotype: A read error may account for a junction end that differs from germline. The V call is TRBV12-3 or TRBV12-4, the J call TRBJ2-3; D call uncertain. The CDR3 is 12 residues long. The CDR3 nucleotides read TGTGCCAGCGCGAGGAACACAGATGCGCAGTATTTT. Translation gives CASARNTDAQYF.

The J gene is TRBJ2-4, the V gene TRBV5-1; 12 nucleotides line up with TRBD1. CDR3 length equals 16 residues. The ends lost 2 bases at V and 13 bases at J; junction bases unmatched: 13. Germline V gene lookup returns CDR1 SGHRS and CDR2 YFSETQ. The CDR3 loop is CASSLDPGQGAVVQYF. CDR3 nucleotide sequence: TGCGCCAGCAGCTTAGACCCGGGACAGGGGGCGGTCGTGCAGTACTTC. Supplemented by reference TRBV5-1 and TRBJ2-4, the full variable domain reads KAGVTQTPRYLIKTRGQQVTLSCSPISGHRSVSWYQQTPGQGLQFLFEYFSETQRNKGNFPGRFSGRQFSNSRSEMNVSTLELGDSALYLCASSLDPGQGAVVQYFGAGTRLSVL.

A few counts support this clonotype. The rearrangement joins TRBV7-3 to TRBJ2-7, with D possibly TRBD1 on 6 matching bases. This CDR3 spans 14 amino acids. Per the germline V gene, CDR1 is SGHTA and CDR2 is FQGTGA. Trimming left V 5 bases short and J 5 bases short, with 16 bases between. Written as DNA, the CDR3 is TGTGCCAGCAGCCGAGGGGGACATAACGACGAGCAGTACTTC. Translated, it gives CASSRGGHNDEQYF.